Only one count was recorded for the clone carrying this T cell receptor (beta chain). The entry originates in a study of blood T cell repertoires in COVID-19. Whole-study context: PBMCs, B-cell-depleted T cells, or T cells were the source of the cDNA or gDNA that made up the material.

In the original processing: Amplification from reference gene primers served as the basis for estimated nucleated cell counts. Clones were sequenced by immunoSEQ multiplex PCR, and TCRdb holds only the in-frame ones, with some missing. D and trimming were read from the DNA, whereas the V and J calls and clone size are those reported in that table. The sample includes some 180,000 clones, 86% of them seen just once. After removal of 1 base from V and 7 bases from J, the junction contained 7 bases not matched to a gene. Germline V gives CDR1 LNHNV, CDR2 YYDKDF (reference sequence). CDR3 length equals 16 residues.

The receptor's source is a man between 65 and 85 years old with active or convalescent COVID-19. Sequencing was done on a sample of peripheral blood. The rearrangement links TRBV15 to TRBJ1-4; 9 nucleotides agree with TRBD1. CDR3 nucleotide sequence: TGTGCCACCAGCAGAGGGACAGGGGCTAAGGGTGAAAAACTGTTTTTT. The encoded protein is CATSRGTGAKGEKLFF.